This T cell receptor beta chain was sequenced for a study of cytomegalovirus exposure and HLA in healthy donors. This clone was counted a single time. Its antigen is unidentified. Findings and caveats of the study: Most TCRs appeared rarely, but some public TCRs recurred in many donors.

Deletions cut 3 bases from V and 7 bases from J, with 16 bases between. CDR3 length equals 14 residues. The germline gives CDR1 LNHDA, CDR2 SQIVND (reference sequence). Researchers ran the PCR with 60 Vbeta and 13 Jbeta primers. TCRdb's table, derived via immunoSEQ multiplex PCR, lists solely in-frame clones and lacks some. The repertoire holds 150,000 to 200,000 clones, with about 85% as singletons. Sequenced sample: PBMCs. The clonotype comes from a woman aged 45 to 65 in good health and CMV-seronegative. The chain carries TRBV19 and TRBJ2-7; D perhaps matches TRBD2 (6 bases). DNA for the CDR3: TGTGCCAGTAGTATCGGGACTGGGGATTTTGAGCAGTACTTC. This gives the protein CASSIGTGDFEQYF.